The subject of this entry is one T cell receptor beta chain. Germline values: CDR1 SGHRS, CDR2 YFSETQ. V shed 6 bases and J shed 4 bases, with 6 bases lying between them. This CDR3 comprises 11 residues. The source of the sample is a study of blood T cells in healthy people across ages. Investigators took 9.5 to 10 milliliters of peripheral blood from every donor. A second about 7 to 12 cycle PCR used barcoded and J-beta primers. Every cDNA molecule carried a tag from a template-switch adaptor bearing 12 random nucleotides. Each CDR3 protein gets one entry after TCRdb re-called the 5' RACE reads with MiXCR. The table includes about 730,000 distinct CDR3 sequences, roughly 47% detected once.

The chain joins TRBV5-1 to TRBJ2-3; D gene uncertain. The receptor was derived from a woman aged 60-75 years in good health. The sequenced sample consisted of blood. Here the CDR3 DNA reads TGCGCCAGCACCTTCGCAGATACGCAGTATTTT. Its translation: CASTFADTQYF.